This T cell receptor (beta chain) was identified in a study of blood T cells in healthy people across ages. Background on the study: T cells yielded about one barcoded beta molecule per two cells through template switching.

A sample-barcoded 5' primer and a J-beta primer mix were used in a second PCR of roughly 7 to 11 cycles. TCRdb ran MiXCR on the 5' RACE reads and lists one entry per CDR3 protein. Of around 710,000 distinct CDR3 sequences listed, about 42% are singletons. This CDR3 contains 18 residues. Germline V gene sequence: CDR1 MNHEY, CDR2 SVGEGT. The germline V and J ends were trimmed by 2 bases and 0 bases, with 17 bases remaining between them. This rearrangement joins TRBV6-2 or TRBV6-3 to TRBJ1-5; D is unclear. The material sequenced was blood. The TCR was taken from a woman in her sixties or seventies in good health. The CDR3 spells CASSYRPRQLSSNQPQHF. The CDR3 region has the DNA TGTGCCAGCAGTTACAGACCGCGACAACTTTCTAGCAATCAGCCCCAGCATTTT.